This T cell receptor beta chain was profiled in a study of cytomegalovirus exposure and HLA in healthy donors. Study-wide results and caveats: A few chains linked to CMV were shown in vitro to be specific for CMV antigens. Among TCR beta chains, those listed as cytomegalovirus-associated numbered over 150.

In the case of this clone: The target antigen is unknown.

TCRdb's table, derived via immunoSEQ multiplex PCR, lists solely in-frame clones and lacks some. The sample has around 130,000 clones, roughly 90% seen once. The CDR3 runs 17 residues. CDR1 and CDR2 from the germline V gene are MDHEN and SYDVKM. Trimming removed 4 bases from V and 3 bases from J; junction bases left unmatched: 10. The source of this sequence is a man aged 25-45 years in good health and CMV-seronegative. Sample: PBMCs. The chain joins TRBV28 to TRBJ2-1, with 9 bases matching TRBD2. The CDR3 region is CASSSPAGGLYYNEQFF. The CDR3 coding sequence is TGTGCCAGCAGTTCCCCAGCGGGAGGCCTCTACTACAATGAGCAGTTCTTC.